The clone carrying this T cell receptor beta chain was counted at least ten times. The antigen remains undetermined. TCRdb reprocessed the PCR reads via MiXCR and lists one record per CDR3 protein. The sample has approximately 90,000 distinct CDR3 sequences; roughly 21% are singletons. This entry comes from a study of molecular identifiers for immune sequencing clone quantification. About the research overall: Replicates partitioned RNA from approximately 20,000 or 98,000 naive CD8 cells into five parts, sequencing four. Study-level results: With a barcode shared among identical TCR molecules, highly expanded clone sizes could be underestimated. Clones that exceeded 20 RNA copies held over 99% of effector molecules, yet under 1% in naive cells. Spiked TCR RNA from one Jurkat cell reportedly showed up when mixed among 850,000 to 1,000,000 naive cells.

The CDR3 spans 10 residues. CDR1 is GTSNPN and CDR2 is SVGIG in the germline V gene (reference sequence). V was pared by 1 base and J by 5 bases, with 0 bases between. Sequenced: naive CD8+ T cells from blood, with Jurkat cell RNA spiked in. Subset noted: FACS-sorted CD8+CD4-CCR7+CD45RA+ naive T cells. The source of this sequence is a human donor in good health. Some libraries in this study had Jurkat cell RNA spiked in. The gene calls are TRBV30 and TRBJ2-1; D unclear. CDR3 residues: CAWSDNEQFF. The CDR3 bases are TGTGCCTGGAGTGACAATGAGCAGTTCTTC.